The next 28 T cell receptor beta chains were all read from a single sample in a study of blood T cells in healthy people across ages. Primers used in a second PCR of roughly 6 to 11 cycles were a sample-barcoded 5' primer and a J-beta primer mix. TCRdb passed the 5' RACE reads through MiXCR, listing each CDR3 protein once. The repertoire holds about 1.5 million distinct CDR3 sequences, with roughly 43% as singletons. Sequenced input: blood. These receptors were taken from a woman under 30 in good health.

This clonotype was seen only a few times. The chain couples TRBV20-1 to TRBJ1-2; D remains unclear. Per the germline V gene, CDR1 is DFQATT and CDR2 is SNEGSKA (reference sequence). CDR3 length equals 15 residues. Trimming removed 6 bases from V and 3 bases from J, with 20 bases in between. This CDR3 reads CSAKAPLGEYYGYTF. CDR3 bases: TGCAGTGCCAAAGCCCCCTTGGGAGAATACTATGGCTACACCTTC.

The rearrangement uses TRBV2 and TRBJ2-1, with 8 bases fitting TRBD1. V shed 11 bases and J 3 bases; nucleotides not matched to a gene: 24. The V gene's germline CDR1 is SNHLY and CDR2 FYNNEI. CDR3 length: 19 residues. The DNA of the CDR3 is TGTGCCGGCATGGGCTCCGAGAGGACAGGGATAGGGGACTACAATGAGCAGTTCTTC. It encodes CAGMGSERTGIGDYNEQFF.

The chain uses TRBV3-1 and TRBJ2-3; perhaps TRBD2 as D (5 bases). This CDR3 region has 13 residues. V dropped 3 bases and J dropped 4 bases, with 8 bases sitting between them. Germline CDR1 is LGHDT and CDR2 is YNNKEL (reference sequence). The CDR3 is CASSHQRPDTQYF. CDR3 DNA sequence: TGTGCCAGCAGCCATCAGCGGCCAGATACGCAGTATTTT.

This chain connects TRBV4-3 to TRBJ1-2; 9 nucleotides agree with TRBD1. Germline lookup yields CDR1 LGHNA and CDR2 YSLEER. V shed 5 bases, J shed 4 bases, and the junction held 5 bases outside the gene matches. This CDR3 is 14 amino acids long. The CDR3 nucleotides are TGCGCCAGCAGCTCCCACAGGGGGCCCTATGGCTACACCTTC. Amino acids: CASSSHRGPYGYTF.

The rearrangement uses TRBV10-3 and TRBJ1-4; no definite D call. The CDR3 has 12 amino acids. CDR1 is ENHRY, CDR2 SYGVKD, per germline. V lost 10 bases and J 4 bases, leaving 10 bases between the germline ends. CDR3 bases: TGTGCCACCAACGATAATAATGAAAAACTGTTTTTT. Translated, it gives CATNDNNEKLFF.

CDR3 loop: CASSLYTLNTGELFF. CDR3 DNA: TGCGCCAGCAGCTTGTATACACTAAACACCGGGGAGCTGTTTTTT. This chain connects TRBV5-1 to TRBJ2-2; D uncertain. The germline V gene has CDR1 SGHRS and CDR2 YFSETQ. The CDR3 has 15 amino acids. V was trimmed by 1 base and J by 2 bases, leaving 9 bases between them.

The chain carries TRBV6-1 and TRBJ2-3, with 9 bases that match TRBD2. The CDR3 contains 20 residues. V trimming: 7 bases; J trimming: 1 base; junction bases outside the gene matches: 21. Germline CDR1 reads MNHNS; CDR2 reads SASEGT. CDR3 in amino acids: CASTRRFSPLGTSRTDTQYF. The CDR3 DNA is TGTGCCAGCACCCGACGATTCTCCCCTTTGGGGACTAGCCGCACAGATACGCAGTATTTT.

J is TRBJ2-1 and V is TRBV6-1; a possible D gene is TRBD2 (6 bases). The V gene lost 0 bases and the J gene lost 4 bases, with 7 bases spanning the gap. This CDR3 has 14 amino acids. Germline CDR1 is MNHNS and CDR2 is SASEGT. The CDR3 protein is CASSEAGGYNEQFF. As DNA, the CDR3 is TGTGCCAGCAGTGAAGCTGGGGGGTACAATGAGCAGTTCTTC.

V gene TRBV12-3 or TRBV12-4 combines with J gene TRBJ1-2, with D possibly being TRBD1 (6 bases). This CDR3 has 15 residues. Trimming pared 0 bases from V and 6 bases from J, leaving 14 bases between. CDR3 in DNA: TGTGCCAGCAGTTTAGCGCGTCCCAGGGGAGATGGCTACACCTTC. Protein sequence: CASSLARPRGDGYTF.

The chain joins TRBV12-3 or TRBV12-4 to TRBJ2-5; no definite D call. V lost 6 bases and J lost 4, with 18 bases in between. The CDR3 spans 15 residues. For the CDR3, the DNA is TGTGCCAGCAGCCGAGATGATATGAGCCGAGAGACCCAGTACTTC. The encoded protein is CASSRDDMSRETQYF.

This clonotype was counted between two and nine times. This chain connects TRBV4-1 to TRBJ2-3, with D perhaps TRBD2 (5 bases). V was clipped by 0 bases and J by 2 bases, with 15 bases between them. Germline V gives CDR1 MGHRA, CDR2 YSYEKL. The length of the CDR3 is 17 residues. The CDR3: CASSQDRTPITTDTQYF. The CDR3 region has the DNA TGCGCCAGCAGCCAAGACCGGACTCCCATTACCACAGATACGCAGTATTTT.

V and J are TRBV12-3 or TRBV12-4 and TRBJ2-1; D remains unclear. This CDR3 has 14 residues. Trimming took off 3 bases at V and 4 bases at J, with 10 bases between the two ends. The CDR3 is CASSFLWQYNEQFF. The CDR3 nucleotides read TGTGCCAGCAGTTTTTTATGGCAATACAATGAGCAGTTCTTC.

This chain uses TRBV6-5 with TRBJ1-5; D unresolved. V dropped 5 bases and J dropped 3 bases, with 17 bases sitting between them. In germline, CDR1 is MNHEY, CDR2 SVGAGI. This CDR3 is built from 16 residues. CDR3 nucleotides: TGTGCCAGCAGTCCCGGCCGGAGACGTGTCAATCAGCCCCAGCATTTT. It codes for CASSPGRRRVNQPQHF.

Only a few counts were recorded for this clonotype. The genes are TRBV20-1 and TRBJ1-1, with 7 bases fitting TRBD1. The CDR3 is 12 amino acids. CDR1 DFQATT and CDR2 SNEGSKA come from the germline V gene (reference sequence). Losses at the gene ends were 6 bases for V and 9 bases for J; bases not matched to a gene: 10. The DNA of the CDR3 is TGCAGTGCCATTCACCGGGACAGAAAAGCTTTCTTT. It specifies CSAIHRDRKAFF.

On this clonotype: Relative to the germline gene, one junction end is altered; a read error may explain this. The rearrangement uses TRBV30 and TRBJ2-7; D is possibly TRBD2 (5 bases). This CDR3 is built from 13 residues. CDR1 is GTSNPN, CDR2 SVGIG, per germline (reference sequence). As DNA, the CDR3 is TGTGCCGGGAGTGTAATCGGGGCCTACGAGCAGTACTTC. Translation gives CAGSVIGAYEQYF. Variable domain in full (rest from reference TRBV30 and TRBJ2-7): SQTIHQWPATLVQPVGSPLSLECTVEGTSNPNLYWYRQAAGRGLQLLFYSVGIGQISSEVPQNLSASRPQDRQFILSSKKLLLSDSGFYLCAGSVIGAYEQYFGPGTRLTVT.

This clonotype was found many times. This chain uses TRBV6-6 with TRBJ2-1; D uncertain. The V end lost 6 bases, the J end lost 8 bases, and 8 bases lay between the germline ends. Looked up from germline, CDR1 is MNHNY and CDR2 is SVGAGI (reference sequence). This CDR3 contains 11 residues. CDR3 sequence (DNA): TGTGCCAGCAGCCCCCGGGATGAGCAGTTCTTC. This encodes CASSPRDEQFF.

The rearrangement uses TRBV20-1 and TRBJ1-1; D gene unclear. V lost 4 bases and J lost 6, with 12 bases in between. The CDR3 is 12 amino acids. Germline V gene data show CDR1 as DFQATT and CDR2 as SNEGSKA (reference sequence). This CDR3 is CSAIKDPAEAFF. CDR3 nucleotide sequence: TGCAGTGCTATCAAGGACCCGGCTGAAGCTTTCTTT.

A remark on this clonotype: A much bigger clone sits one base away, suggesting this may be a read error. The CDR3 sequence: CNAIRSGSYEQYF. CDR3 DNA: TGCAACGCGATCAGATCAGGGTCCTACGAGCAGTACTTC. The gene calls are TRBV29-1 and TRBJ2-4, with D possibly matching TRBD1 (5 bases). The DNA end lines up better with TRBJ2-7; the J call may be wrong. The germline gives CDR1 SQVTM, CDR2 ANQGSEA. CDR3 length: 13 amino acids.

This clonotype was detected a few times. This chain uses TRBV7-2 with TRBJ2-7, with a weak D call TRBD1 (6 bases). Deletions cut 0 bases from V and 7 bases from J, with 16 bases between. Germline assignment: CDR1 SGHTA and CDR2 FQGNSA. This CDR3 is built from 15 residues. DNA of the CDR3: TGTGCCAGCAGCTTAGCGGGACAACTCCATGTTGAGCAGTACTTC. It specifies CASSLAGQLHVEQYF.

As to this clonotype: Sequence at one end of the junction differs from germline and may be a read error. For the CDR3, the DNA is TGTGCCGGTAGTAGGGCGAACAGGAACACTGAAGCTTTCTTT. Translated: CAGSRANRNTEAFF. This sequence joins TRBV19 and TRBJ1-1; no clear D gene. The CDR3 sequence is 14 residues long. Per germline, CDR1 LNHDA and CDR2 SQIVND (reference sequence).

The chain employs TRBV12-3 or TRBV12-4 and TRBJ2-4; either TRBD1 or TRBD2 may fit D (6 bases each). V was trimmed by 6 bases and J by 3 bases, leaving 12 bases between them. The CDR3 runs 14 residues. CDR3 protein: CASRRGQDKNIQYF. In DNA form, the CDR3 reads TGTGCCAGCAGACGGGGGCAGGACAAAAACATTCAGTACTTC.

This clonotype has just one count. Its ends do not fully match the called genes, so a read error is possible. The chain joins TRBV15 to TRBJ2-7, with TRBD1 matching over 7 bases. There are 14 residues in the CDR3. CDR1 is LNHNV and CDR2 is YYDKDF in the germline V gene (reference sequence). The CDR3 protein is CATSSGQNSYERYF. DNA of the CDR3: TGTGCCACCAGCTCGGGACAGAACTCCTACGAGCGGTACTTC.

The CDR3 region has the DNA TGCAGTGCTAGAGGAAGCGGGGGGGCAGGAGATACGCAGTATTTT. Protein: CSARGSGGAGDTQYF. The chain carries TRBV20-1 and TRBJ2-3; 10 positions match TRBD2. The junction had 6 bases not matched to a gene; V was cut back by 1 base and J by 5 bases. The CDR3 is made up of 15 amino acids. Germline V gene lookup returns CDR1 DFQATT and CDR2 SNEGSKA (reference sequence).

The V and J genes are TRBV20-1 and TRBJ2-1; the D gene is possibly TRBD1 (6 bases). V gave up 6 bases and J gave up 0 bases, with 18 bases separating them. The CDR3 runs to 16 residues. Germline V gene sequence: CDR1 DFQATT, CDR2 SNEGSKA (reference sequence). The CDR3, as DNA: TGCAGTGCCCCCGATAGGCAGGGGAGCTCCTACAATGAGCAGTTCTTC. This encodes CSAPDRQGSSYNEQFF.

This clonotype was detected a few times. The chain employs TRBV5-1 and TRBJ2-3; tentative D call: TRBD1 (5 bases). Germline lookup yields CDR1 SGHRS and CDR2 YFSETQ. The CDR3 consists of 13 residues. The V end was cut by 7 bases, the J end by 5 bases, with 14 bases between. The chain's CDR3 is CASGAAFVDTQYF. In DNA form, the CDR3 reads TGCGCCAGCGGGGCAGCGTTTGTAGATACGCAGTATTTT.

This chain connects TRBV7-2 to TRBJ2-4; 15 bases agree with TRBD2. The DNA end favors TRBJ2-5, so the J call may be wrong. The germline V gene has CDR1 SGHTA and CDR2 FQGNSA. The CDR3 spans 16 residues. The CDR3 region is CASSLGTSGRDETQYF. The DNA of the CDR3 is TGTGCCAGCAGCTTAGGGACTAGCGGGAGGGATGAGACCCAGTACTTC.

V and J are TRBV6-5 and TRBJ2-3; perhaps TRBD2 as D (6 bases). Deletions cut 5 bases from V and 1 base from J, with 13 bases between. The CDR3 is made up of 15 amino acids. Germline loops: CDR1 MNHEY, CDR2 SVGAGI. As DNA, the CDR3 is TGTGCCAGCAGTGCGGGACTTCACGGCACAGATACGCAGTATTTT. Translating it yields CASSAGLHGTDTQYF.

The gene calls are TRBV7-9 and TRBJ1-1; D is uncertain. Between the trimmed V and J ends, which lost 6 bases and 1 base, there was a span of 12 bases. Germline lookup yields CDR1 SEHNR and CDR2 FQNEAQ (reference sequence). The CDR3 loop spans 14 amino acids. CDR3 DNA: TGTGCCAGCAGTTCCGGCGACGGGAACACTGAAGCTTTCTTT. Translation gives CASSSGDGNTEAFF.